This TCR beta chain emerged from a study of shared clonotypes between healthy human individuals (dated by TCRdb to 2020 to 2022). Some background on the complete study: The cohort comprised two women and a few men aged 18 to 49 years. For each donor, three plates each were used for CD4 naive and CD4 memory, two plates were used for CD8 naive, and one plate was used for CD8 memory. Blood TCR repertoires of five healthy adults were deeply sequenced to estimate repertoire size and the extent of clonotype sharing between individuals. Different laboratories and diverse techniques were used to prepare libraries and sequence TCR repertoires, to increase sequencing depth and limit assay-specific biases. Leukapheresis yielded between about 0.94 and 8.9 billion PBMCs per donor. General study outcomes and caveats: Across several donors, about 4.5% of naive CD4, 3.5% of naive CD8, about 2.3% of memory CD4, and about 0.4% of memory CD8 clonotypes were shared. Because the study included a small number of donors, the genetic and exposure-history diversity represented was limited. Pairwise subsampling led to the expectation that sequencing depth would affect the degree of clonotype sharing among donors. Even with the large sequencing depth, rarefaction of the sorted-subset datasets indicated that sequencing was incomplete. Larger estimated clonotype richness was generally found for naive subsets than for memory subsets. Clonotypes shared by all four sorted-subset donors showed higher generation probabilities than non-shared clonotypes. Sampling was limited to blood, and TCR repertoires in tissue likely differ from TCR repertoires in blood.

There are 14 amino acids in the CDR3, from cysteine to phenylalanine inclusive. The CDR3 DNA has 42 bases and is translated from base 1. Sequences SGHNT (CDR1) and YYREEE (CDR2) are obtained from the germline V gene (reference sequence). Trimming at the junction amounts to 0 bases on V and 6 bases on J, and the germline ends lie 7 bases apart. This clone turned up a few times. The antigen it recognizes is unknown. Within one base of it there is no much larger clone, and no base qualities were kept. TCR CDR3 regions were amplified from genomic DNA by multiplex PCR using the deep immunoSEQ assay. For each cell subset, the extracted genomic DNA was distributed evenly across all wells of several immunoSEQ 96-well plates, and each plate served as one replicate. Each replicate PCR for sorted subsets received roughly 0.2 ug genomic DNA, equal to roughly 30,000 T cell genomes. Purified libraries were measured with a Qubit 3.0 fluorometer, size-checked on a Bioanalyzer 2100, and measured again with the KAPA Library Quantification kit. Every immunoSEQ 96-well plate was sequenced on a separate single-read 150-cycle Illumina NextSeq 550 flow cell. The study's processing was this. Because only junctional sequences without quality scores were contained in the immunoSEQ output, filtering matching that applied to full-length reads could not be performed. To assign V/J genes and CDR3, sequences were annotated using PyIR, a Python wrapper for IgBLAST v1.9, with IMGT germline references. Reads were removed for weak V/J assignments (E-value above 1e-6), missing CDR3, stop codons, out-of-frame junctions, or ambiguous translated residues. V3J clonotypes were defined as sequences sharing the same inferred V gene, J gene, and CDR3 amino acid sequence. The percentage overlap between two repertoires was calculated by dividing the number of shared unique clonotypes by the size of the smaller repertoire. Repertoire richness was assessed with RTK rarefaction, the Chao1 estimator, and Recon v2.1 estimates of unobserved clonotypes. Generation probabilities were computed with OLGA for all TCRbeta clonotypes obtained by the gDNA method from four donors. As stored in TCRdb, this immuneACCESS dataset retains in-frame rearrangements with V and J assigned. A fraction of the clones does not appear; measured against another copy, unresolved V genes explain less than half of the discrepancy, and the remainder lacks a known reason. The V and J calls and clone size are taken from that table; D and trimming were inferred from the DNA. The sample table contains about 980,000 clones; only one count was recorded for over 75% of them. The ten largest clonotypes hold approximately 1.5% of the sample.

Donors were healthy HIV-negative adults with no recently reported acute infections or vaccinations. Every donor was a Caucasian adult living in Nashville, Tennessee, USA. CD4+ T cells were enriched by magnetic negative selection; naive cells were then positively selected on CD45RA, and the negative fraction formed the memory subset. Blood was obtained by leukapheresis, after which PBMCs were separated by Ficoll-Histopaque density gradient centrifugation and cryopreserved in liquid nitrogen vapor phase. Analytical flow cytometry was used to check the purity and quantity of each magnetically sorted T cell population. From each sorted fraction, genomic DNA was isolated and quantified by UV absorbance on a Nanodrop 2000c.

The V and J segments used are TRBV5-4 and TRBJ1-6; the D segment cannot be called with confidence. The sample consisted of memory CD4+ T cells sorted from blood. The cell subset or site label for this specimen denotes: CD45RA-negative fraction. The receptor comes from a young man in good health. The nucleotide sequence is TGTGCCAGCAGCTTGGAACGGTTTAATTCACCCCTCCACTTT. It translates as CASSLERFNSPLHF. The variable domain in full, with residues beyond the CDR3 obtained from the reference TRBV5-4 and TRBJ1-6 genes, is ETGVTQSPTHLIKTRGQQVTLRCSSQSGHNTVSWYQQALGQGPQFIFQYYREEENGRGNFPPRFSGLQFPNYSSELNVNALELDDSALYLCASSLERFNSPLHFGNGTRLTVT.